These 2 T cell receptor beta chains share one sample of origin, sequenced in a study of blood T cell repertoires in COVID-19. The protocol was immunoSEQ multiplex PCR, while the TCRdb copy is restricted to in-frame clones and leaves out a portion. Counted here are some 42,000 clones, roughly 84% occurring once; the ten biggest clones make up about 2.4%. Source material: peripheral blood. Receptors were obtained from a human donor in a cohort sampled during active COVID-19.

The V and J genes are TRBV29-1 and TRBJ2-1; 7 bases are a match to TRBD1. After removal of 5 bases from V and 2 bases from J, the junction contained 12 bases not matched to a gene. The CDR3 has 16 amino acids. Germline CDR1 reads SQVTM; CDR2 reads ANQGSEA. The CDR3 bases are TGCAGCGTTCGGGCTGCCAGGACAGGAGCCTACAATGAGCAGTTCTTC. Translating it yields CSVRAARTGAYNEQFF.

V is TRBV3-1 (or the pseudogene TRBV3-2) and J is TRBJ1-5, with 8 bases identical to TRBD1. This CDR3 is 18 amino acids long. The J segment lost 0 bases and the V segment lost 0 bases, leaving 7 bases of the junction unmatched. CDR1 is LGHDT and CDR2 is YNNKEL in the germline V gene (reference sequence). The CDR3 is CASSQDPRGLSSNQPQHF. The CDR3 DNA follows: TGTGCCAGCAGCCAAGATCCCAGGGGGCTCTCTAGCAATCAGCCCCAGCATTTT.